This T cell receptor (beta chain) was documented in a study of molecular identifiers for immune sequencing clone quantification. Via MiXCR, TCRdb re-called the PCR reads, giving one row per CDR3 protein. Of about 640,000 distinct CDR3 sequences in the sample, just under 20% were seen once. This clonotype was seen ten or more times. Antigen specificity is unknown. Study findings and constraints: Jurkat TCR RNA spiked in from one cell could reportedly be detected among about a million naive cells.

With 0 bases removed from V and 2 bases from J, the gap between germline ends came to 7 bases. The CDR3 runs to 14 residues. Germline lookup yields CDR1 MGHRA and CDR2 YSYEKL. The sequence came from a human donor in good health. Some libraries in this study had Jurkat cell RNA spiked in. Specimen: naive CD8+ T cells from blood, with Jurkat cell RNA spiked in. Noted subset: FACS-sorted CD8+CD4-CCR7+CD45RA+ naive T cells. The rearrangement joins TRBV4-1 to TRBJ2-5; D is unresolved. CDR3 DNA: TGCGCCAGCAGCCAAGAAGGTACGCAAGAGACCCAGTACTTC. Its protein product is CASSQEGTQETQYF.